These T cell receptor beta chains were read from a single sample in a study of OX40 agonist ivuxolimab in advanced cancers. Assay: immunoSEQ multiplex PCR; the TCRdb copy retains only in-frame clones and omits some. The table shows 70,000 or so clones, with 80% to 90% occurring only once. The starting material was CD4+ or CD8+ T cells sorted from blood, obtained in a trial of the OX40 agonist ivuxolimab. These receptor sequences come from an adult with an advanced solid tumor such as melanoma, head and neck, liver or kidney cancer. Both conserved end residues are trimmed from each CDR3. Expanded clones are given a class, and other clones once, few, many or no size at all.

CDR3 length: 10
J gene: TRBJ1-2
clone size: NA
V gene: TRBV28
CDR3 protein: ASSGQGYGYT

CDR3 length: 12
J gene: TRBJ1-1
clone size: NA
V gene: TRBV5-6
CDR3 protein: ASSLTQLGTEAF

CDR3 length: 13
J gene: TRBJ2-2
clone size: NA
V gene: TRBV19
CDR3 protein: ASTSGGSLSGELF

CDR3 length: 13
J gene: TRBJ1-5
clone size: NA
V gene: TRBV2
CDR3 protein: ASSYLGYSNQPQH

CDR3 length: 13
J gene: NA
clone size: NA
V gene: TRBV11-1
CDR3 protein: ASSPVGTGELEQY

CDR3 length: 11
J gene: TRBJ2-7
clone size: NA
V gene: TRBV7-9
CDR3 protein: ASSGGRAYEQY

CDR3 length: 13
J gene: TRBJ2-1
clone size: NA
V gene: TRBV27
CDR3 protein: ASSLEERSRNEQF

CDR3 length: 11
J gene: TRBJ2-7
clone size: NA
V gene: TRBV7-6
CDR3 protein: ASSLRELGEQY

CDR3 length: 15
J gene: TRBJ1-4
clone size: NA
V gene: TRBV4-1
CDR3 protein: ASSPPPGASLHEKLF

CDR3 length: 12
J gene: TRBJ1-1
clone size: NA
V gene: TRBV25-1
CDR3 protein: ASQQTAMNTEAF

CDR3 length: 11
J gene: TRBJ2-1
clone size: NA
V gene: TRBV6-1
CDR3 protein: ASSASRVWEQF

CDR3 length: 13
J gene: TRBJ2-7
clone size: NA
V gene: TRBV28
CDR3 protein: ASSLLVGDTYEQY

CDR3 length: 13
J gene: TRBJ1-2
clone size: NA
V gene: TRBV5-1
CDR3 protein: ASSLNEGQGYGYT

CDR3 length: 14
J gene: TRBJ1-2
clone size: NA
V gene: TRBV6-6
CDR3 protein: ASSSQGQGTNYGYT

CDR3 length: 13
J gene: TRBJ2-7
clone size: NA
V gene: TRBV5-8
CDR3 protein: ASSLGGQGYYEQY

CDR3 length: 16
J gene: TRBJ1-5
clone size: NA
V gene: TRBV18
CDR3 protein: ASSPPRTPPYSNQPQH

CDR3 length: 12
J gene: TRBJ1-1
clone size: NA
V gene: TRBV19
CDR3 protein: ASSMAMMNTEAF

CDR3 length: 13
J gene: TRBJ1-5
clone size: NA
V gene: TRBV5-1
CDR3 protein: ASSPRGARNQPQH

CDR3 length: 17
J gene: TRBJ2-3
clone size: NA
V gene: TRBV5-4
CDR3 protein: ASSLVGTSGRAYTDTQY

CDR3 length: 10
J gene: TRBJ1-1
clone size: NA
V gene: TRBV19
CDR3 protein: ATLIGPGGAF

CDR3 length: 14
J gene: TRBJ2-7
clone size: once
V gene: TRBV5-1
CDR3 protein: ASSATTTDGNYEQY

CDR3 length: 11
J gene: TRBJ1-2
clone size: few
V gene: TRBV29-1
CDR3 protein: SVGGGQGYGYT

CDR3 length: 12
J gene: TRBJ2-2
clone size: few
V gene: TRBV29-1
CDR3 protein: SVDSSGVGGELF

CDR3 length: 13
J gene: TRBJ2-1
clone size: NA
V gene: TRBV7-2
CDR3 protein: ASSLSSGGTNEQF

CDR3 length: 12
J gene: TRBJ2-3
clone size: NA
V gene: TRBV19
CDR3 protein: ASRLREGTDTQY

CDR3 length: 14
J gene: TRBJ2-6
clone size: NA
V gene: TRBV5-1
CDR3 protein: ASSPGTGAGANVLT

CDR3 length: 13
J gene: TRBJ2-5
clone size: NA
V gene: TRBV4-1
CDR3 protein: ASSQGRGGEETQY

CDR3 length: 13
J gene: TRBJ2-7
clone size: NA
V gene: TRBV28
CDR3 protein: ASTLSVPPSYEQY

CDR3 length: 11
J gene: TRBJ2-1
clone size: NA
V gene: TRBV10-3
CDR3 protein: AIKAGGPNEQF

CDR3 length: 13
J gene: TRBJ1-1
clone size: few
V gene: TRBV2
CDR3 protein: ASSEAGGAGTEAF

CDR3 length: 13
J gene: TRBJ2-7
clone size: NA
V gene: TRBV9
CDR3 protein: ASSVSGVDSYEQY

CDR3 length: 12
J gene: TRBJ1-4
clone size: NA
V gene: TRBV28
CDR3 protein: ASTVGAVNEKLF

CDR3 length: 15
J gene: TRBJ2-1
clone size: NA
V gene: TRBV19
CDR3 protein: ASSTPRSGRAHNEQF

CDR3 length: 11
J gene: TRBJ2-1
clone size: NA
V gene: TRBV7-8
CDR3 protein: ASSPGRVNEQF

CDR3 length: 12
J gene: TRBJ1-2
clone size: once
V gene: TRBV9
CDR3 protein: ASSDRRAPGGYT

CDR3 length: 14
J gene: TRBJ2-5
clone size: NA
V gene: TRBV4-1
CDR3 protein: ASSQNPSGGAETQY

CDR3 length: 14
J gene: TRBJ1-4
clone size: once
V gene: TRBV4-2
CDR3 protein: ASSQTTRRANEKLF

CDR3 length: 11
J gene: TRBJ2-2
clone size: NA
V gene: TRBV7-8
CDR3 protein: ATSGRVTGELF

CDR3 length: 12
J gene: TRBJ1-5
clone size: few
V gene: TRBV7-2
CDR3 protein: ASSSTGSNQPQH

CDR3 length: 13
J gene: TRBJ2-3
clone size: once
V gene: TRBV19
CDR3 protein: ASSISLAGTDTQY

CDR3 length: 13
J gene: TRBJ2-7
clone size: NA
V gene: TRBV6-5
CDR3 protein: ASSPSASGAGEQY

CDR3 length: 10
J gene: TRBJ2-7
clone size: NA
V gene: TRBV2
CDR3 protein: ASTSGLGEQY

CDR3 length: 13
J gene: TRBJ2-1
clone size: NA
V gene: TRBV7-3
CDR3 protein: ASSFGTSGSLEQF

CDR3 length: 15
J gene: TRBJ2-2
clone size: once
V gene: TRBV9
CDR3 protein: ASSGTSGGPNTGELF

CDR3 length: 11
J gene: TRBJ1-2
clone size: NA
V gene: TRBV13
CDR3 protein: ASSLGQGDGYT

CDR3 length: 14
J gene: TRBJ2-1
clone size: NA
V gene: TRBV5-4
CDR3 protein: ASSSGGVAESLGQF

CDR3 length: 8
J gene: TRBJ2-1
clone size: NA
V gene: TRBV20-1
CDR3 protein: SAAGGEQF

CDR3 length: 13
J gene: TRBJ1-1
clone size: NA
V gene: TRBV18
CDR3 protein: ASSPPEVRNTEAF

CDR3 length: 17
J gene: TRBJ2-7
clone size: NA
V gene: TRBV14
CDR3 protein: ASSHQREGLPRASYEQY

CDR3 length: 12
J gene: TRBJ2-7
clone size: NA
V gene: TRBV7-9
CDR3 protein: ASSLDMDTYEQY

CDR3 length: 13
J gene: TRBJ1-5
clone size: NA
V gene: TRBV4-1
CDR3 protein: ASSQAFGGNQPQH

CDR3 length: 14
J gene: TRBJ2-3
clone size: NA
V gene: TRBV6-1
CDR3 protein: ASSEALAGGPDTQY

CDR3 length: 12
J gene: TRBJ2-1
clone size: NA
V gene: TRBV4-1
CDR3 protein: ASKDRGPYNEQF